The 26 T cell receptor beta chains presented below share a single source sample, sequenced in a study of blood T cells in healthy people across ages. Then a second PCR, running roughly 7 to 11 cycles, was carried out with a sample-barcoded 5' primer and a J-beta primer mix. TCRdb reprocessed the 5' RACE reads with MiXCR, giving one entry per CDR3 protein. Of 1.5 million to 2 million distinct CDR3 sequences in the sample, 28% are singletons; the top ten hold approximately 7.7%. The material sequenced was blood. These receptors came from a woman in her twenties or thirties in good health.

The chain employs TRBV7-2 and TRBJ1-4, with 9 bases fitting TRBD1. The germline V gene has CDR1 SGHTA and CDR2 FQGNSA. The J segment lost 7 bases and the V segment lost 4 bases, leaving 4 bases of the junction unmatched. This CDR3 is built from 14 residues. In DNA, the CDR3 is TGTGCCAGCAGCTCGGACAGGGGAGTTGAAAAACTGTTTTTT. Translated: CASSSDRGVEKLFF.

This clonotype came up many times. The chain couples TRBV20-1 to TRBJ2-7, with D tentatively TRBD1 (6 bases). Germline V gene data show CDR1 as DFQATT and CDR2 as SNEGSKA (reference sequence). There are 12 residues in the CDR3. V was shortened by 2 bases and J by 3 bases, with 8 bases between the two germline ends. This CDR3 reads CSARRQDYEQYF. The CDR3 coding sequence is TGCAGTGCTAGACGACAGGACTACGAGCAGTACTTC.

The V and J genes are TRBV20-1 and TRBJ2-3; 7 bases agree with TRBD2. From germline, CDR1 is DFQATT and CDR2 SNEGSKA (reference sequence). The CDR3 is 16 amino acids. V lost 3 bases, J lost 0 bases, and 9 bases stayed unmatched. The CDR3 sequence is CSASDSSGPSTDTQYF. CDR3 coding DNA: TGCAGTGCTAGTGACTCTAGCGGTCCTAGCACAGATACGCAGTATTTT.

This chain uses TRBV5-1 with TRBJ1-6, with D maybe TRBD1 (5 bases). V shed 1 base and J shed 10 bases, with 12 bases lying between them. In germline, CDR1 is SGHRS, CDR2 YFSETQ. This CDR3 comprises 14 residues. The CDR3 loop reads CASSLSRERSPLHF. Here the CDR3 DNA reads TGCGCCAGCAGCTTGTCCAGGGAAAGGTCACCCCTCCACTTT.

Only a few counts were recorded for this clonotype. The rearrangement links TRBV12-3 or TRBV12-4 to TRBJ2-5, with D perhaps matching TRBD1 (6 bases). The J call is doubtful: the DNA matches TRBJ2-7 better. CDR3 length: 15 residues. The CDR3 DNA reads TGTGCCAGCAGTTTTTATCTGGGGGCGGTTAACGAGCAGTACTTC. The encoded protein is CASSFYLGAVNEQYF.

Note on this clonotype: At one of its ends the junction is not consistent with the germline gene, which may arise from a read error. The chain links TRBV7-9 to TRBJ2-7, with D maybe TRBD2 (6 bases). The J call may be incorrect, as the DNA end agrees better with TRBJ2-5. The CDR3 runs 17 residues. Germline V lookup: CDR1 SEHNR, CDR2 FQNEAQ (reference sequence). The CDR3 nucleotides read TGTGCCGGCAGCTTGCAAGTAGAGGAGGGCGGCGGGAAGACCCAGTACTTC. This translates into CAGSLQVEEGGGKTQYF.

The chain combines TRBV20-1 with TRBJ2-3; tentatively, D is TRBD2 (6 bases). This CDR3 comprises 15 residues. The germline CDR1 and CDR2 sequences are DFQATT and SNEGSKA (reference sequence). The ends were cut back, 1 base at V and 8 bases at J, with 19 bases in the middle. The CDR3 region has the DNA TGCAGTGCTAGAGTCGGTGGGAGGACCGCGGGTACGCAGTATTTT. It codes for CSARVGGRTAGTQYF.

The chain couples TRBV12-5 to TRBJ2-3, with 16 bases aligning to TRBD2. The V gene end was trimmed by 6 bases and the J gene end by 4 bases; junction bases not matched to a gene: 7. CDR3 length equals 17 residues. Germline assignment: CDR1 LGHNT and CDR2 FRNRAP. The CDR3 here is CASGPIGTSGGADTQYF. The CDR3 bases are TGTGCTAGTGGACCAATCGGGACTAGCGGGGGGGCAGATACGCAGTATTTT. Full variable domain (remainder filled in from reference TRBV12-5 and TRBJ2-3): DARVTQTPRHKVTEMGQEVTMRCQPILGHNTVFWYRQTMMQGLELLAYFRNRAPLDDSGMPKDRFSAEMPDATLATLKIQPSEPRDSAVYFCASGPIGTSGGADTQYFGPGTRLTVL.

This clonotype was seen just once. The chain employs TRBV2 and TRBJ2-5, with a possible D match to TRBD2 (5 bases). Per germline, CDR1 SNHLY and CDR2 FYNNEI. The CDR3 totals 17 residues. V shed 6 bases and J shed 0 bases, with 20 bases lying between them. CDR3 coding DNA: TGTGCCAGCAGCGGGGAGTTTACCCCTTTGTACCAAGAGACCCAGTACTTC. Its protein product is CASSGEFTPLYQETQYF.

The sample holds a few counts of this clonotype. The genes are TRBV18 and TRBJ2-5; D remains unclear. The CDR3 contains 14 residues. Trimming cost V 5 bases and J 1 base, with 11 bases left between them. Germline CDR1 is KGHSH and CDR2 is LQKENI. The CDR3 nucleotides read TGTGCCAGCTCATCCCCCTCCCTCCAAGAGACCCAGTACTTC. This sequence encodes CASSSPSLQETQYF.

This chain uses TRBV7-2 with TRBJ2-1, with 12 bases fitting TRBD2. J lost 8 bases, V lost 2 bases, and 7 bases had no gene match. Germline V gene data show CDR1 as SGHTA and CDR2 as FQGNSA. The CDR3 totals 16 residues. The CDR3 loop reads CASSLSPLAGGYEQFF. The CDR3 coding sequence is TGTGCCAGCAGCTTATCCCCACTAGCGGGAGGCTATGAGCAGTTCTTC.

This clonotype turned up a few times. The rearrangement links TRBV2 to TRBJ2-5; the match to TRBD1 covers 9 bases. Germline loops: CDR1 SNHLY, CDR2 FYNNEI. The CDR3 contains 16 residues. Trimming cost V 6 bases and J 11 bases; bases outside gene matches: 19. CDR3: CASRAAGTGIVNEQYF. The CDR3 nucleotides are TGTGCCAGCAGGGCCGCCGGGACAGGGATTGTCAATGAGCAGTACTTC.

Worth noting for this clonotype: A single base separates this from a much larger clone, so it may be a read error. The chain couples TRBV20-1 to TRBJ2-4; no firm D call. Germline-derived CDR1 and CDR2 are DFQATT and SNEGSKA (reference sequence). The CDR3 runs to 11 residues. The CDR3 is CRATPENIQYF. The CDR3 DNA is TGCAGGGCTACGCCAGAAAACATTCAGTACTTC.

This sequence joins TRBV20-1 and TRBJ2-3; TRBD2 matches at 11 bases. The CDR3 is made up of 14 amino acids. V dropped 2 bases and J dropped 7; count of bases not matched to a gene: 5. Germline V gene sequence: CDR1 DFQATT, CDR2 SNEGSKA (reference sequence). This CDR3 is CSARTSGSGHTQYF. The DNA for the CDR3 is TGCAGTGCTAGAACTAGCGGGAGTGGCCATACGCAGTATTTT.

V is TRBV20-1 and J is TRBJ2-4; a possible D gene is TRBD2 (5 bases). The CDR3 is 14 residues long. In germline, CDR1 is DFQATT, CDR2 SNEGSKA (reference sequence). Deletions cut 5 bases from V and 4 bases from J, with 15 bases between. CDR3 region: CSALPGIRKNIQYF. CDR3 in DNA: TGCAGTGCTCTCCCCGGGATTAGGAAAAACATTCAGTACTTC.

On this clonotype itself: Given a much more abundant clone one base away, this may be a read error. The chain uses TRBV12-3 or TRBV12-4 and TRBJ2-6; 10 bases align to TRBD1. The ends lost 6 bases at V and 0 bases at J; junction bases unmatched: 8. The CDR3 runs 18 residues. CDR3 nucleotides: TGTGCCAGCAGCCGTCCCGGGACAGGGGACTCTGGGGCCAACGTCCTGACTTTC. Protein: CASSRPGTGDSGANVLTF.

The table lists this clonotype with a few counts. V is TRBV20-1 and J is TRBJ2-7; D tentatively reads TRBD1 or TRBD2 (5 bases each). V lost 0 bases and J 3 bases, leaving 15 bases between the germline ends. Germline CDR1 is DFQATT and CDR2 is SNEGSKA (reference sequence). The CDR3 is 15 amino acids. The CDR3 loop is CSARDRDGPFYEQYF. The CDR3 nucleotides are TGCAGTGCTAGAGACCGGGACGGTCCATTCTACGAGCAGTACTTC.

The V and J genes are TRBV20-1 and TRBJ1-6; D not certain. The CDR3 runs 13 residues. With 2 bases removed from V and 9 bases from J, the gap between germline ends came to 11 bases. The germline V gene encodes CDR1 DFQATT and CDR2 SNEGSKA (reference sequence). The CDR3: CSARLWVGSPLHF. Written as DNA, the CDR3 is TGCAGTGCTAGACTATGGGTTGGTTCACCCCTCCACTTT.

This clonotype has only a few counts. The chain uses TRBV7-9 and TRBJ1-2, with 7 nucleotides matching TRBD1. The V gene end was trimmed by 5 bases and the J gene end by 8 bases; junction bases not matched to a gene: 11. Germline V gives CDR1 SEHNR, CDR2 FQNEAQ (reference sequence). This CDR3 is built from 14 residues. CDR3 in DNA: TGTGCCAGCAGCCTACTTGGGACAGTCCCAGGCTACACCTTC. It specifies CASSLLGTVPGYTF.

The chain uses TRBV12-3 or TRBV12-4 and TRBJ2-1, with D possibly matching TRBD1 (6 bases). CDR3 size: 18 residues. Trimming cost V 3 bases and J 0 bases, with 18 bases left between them. In DNA, the CDR3 is TGTGCCAGCAGTTTCATAGGGCTTCAGGGGAACTCCTACAATGAGCAGTTCTTC. It encodes CASSFIGLQGNSYNEQFF.

This chain links TRBV5-1 with TRBJ2-1; TRBD1 agrees at 9 bases. V gave up 3 bases and J gave up 10 bases; unmatched junction bases: 17. The CDR3 loop spans 17 amino acids. The germline V gene has CDR1 SGHRS and CDR2 YFSETQ. CDR3 residues: CASSSGLGQGLPMEQFF. The CDR3 nucleotides read TGCGCCAGCAGCTCTGGCTTGGGACAGGGTCTACCCATGGAGCAGTTCTTC.

The rearrangement joins TRBV2 to TRBJ1-5, with unresolved D. V gave up 5 bases and J gave up 4 bases, with 12 bases separating them. Germline CDR1 SNHLY, CDR2 FYNNEI. CDR3 length: 14 residues. The CDR3, as DNA: TGTGCCAGCAGTTACTCCCTAGCGAATCAGCCCCAGCATTTT. Its protein is CASSYSLANQPQHF.

Only a few counts were recorded for this clonotype. The chain has TRBV4-3 and TRBJ2-2; 7 bases fit TRBD1. The CDR3 is 15 residues long. Per germline, CDR1 LGHNA and CDR2 YSLEER. Unmatched junction bases numbered 2, after V lost 3 bases and J lost 1 base. CDR3 sequence: CASSHRTGNTGELFF. CDR3 in DNA: TGCGCCAGCAGCCATAGGACAGGGAACACCGGGGAGCTGTTTTTT.

The CDR3 sequence: CSASSGTVTGELFF. CDR3 nucleotides: TGCAGTGCCAGCAGCGGGACGGTCACCGGGGAGCTGTTTTTT. This sequence joins TRBV20-1 and TRBJ2-2; 7 bases align to TRBD2. The CDR3 spans 14 residues. Unmatched junction bases numbered 8, after V lost 6 bases and J lost 4 bases. Per germline, CDR1 DFQATT and CDR2 SNEGSKA (reference sequence).

The chain joins TRBV10-3 to TRBJ1-6; a weak D match, TRBD1 (5 bases). CDR3 length equals 12 residues. In germline, CDR1 is ENHRY, CDR2 SYGVKD. Trimming pared 8 bases from V and 8 bases from J, leaving 10 bases between. In DNA, the CDR3 is TGTGCCATCGGACGGGGGGATTCACCCCTCCACTTT. Protein product: CAIGRGDSPLHF.

This clonotype turned up a few times. This rearrangement joins TRBV5-1 to TRBJ2-1; D may match TRBD1 or TRBD2 (5 bases each). Looked up from germline, CDR1 is SGHRS and CDR2 is YFSETQ. The CDR3 extends over 17 amino acids. Between the trimmed V and J ends, which lost 4 bases and 6 bases, there was a span of 23 bases. The CDR3, as DNA: TGCGCCAGCAGCACGCTCGGGACGGATCAAACTGGCAATGAGCAGTTCTTC. Protein product: CASSTLGTDQTGNEQFF.